The 14 T cell receptor beta chains below were found in one sample sequenced in a study of immune evolution from preneoplasia to lung adenocarcinoma. Method: immunoSEQ multiplex PCR; TCRdb's copy keeps in-frame clones and lacks some. The data show under 5,000 clones, about 82% seen once. Specimen: FFPE lung adenocarcinoma in situ tissue. These receptors were obtained from a person aged 70 to 85 with lung adenocarcinoma.

V usage is TRBV4-1 and J usage is TRBJ2-1, with unresolved D. The germline gives CDR1 MGHRA, CDR2 YSYEKL. V gave up 0 bases and J gave up 4 bases, with 7 bases separating them. This CDR3 spans 14 amino acids. CDR3 in amino acids: CASSQDRSYNEQFF. The CDR3 DNA is TGCGCCAGCAGCCAAGATAGAAGTTACAATGAGCAGTTCTTC.

CDR3 in DNA: TGTGCCAGCTCACCACTTGGGACAGTATACAATGAGCAGTTCTTC. This codes for CASSPLGTVYNEQFF. The rearrangement uses TRBV18 and TRBJ2-1; TRBD1 matches 7 bases. The trim removed 1 base at V and 4 bases at J, leaving 4 bases unmatched. The CDR3 is made up of 15 amino acids. Germline V CDR1 and CDR2: KGHSH, LQKENI.

The chain combines TRBV6-6 with TRBJ2-7; possible D gene TRBD1, 5 bases. The CDR3 contains 13 residues. Germline-derived CDR1 and CDR2 are MNHNY and SVGAGI (reference sequence). The V and J ends lost 2 bases and 4 bases respectively, with 9 bases between them. CDR3 nucleotide sequence: TGTGCCAGCAGTTACAGGGGTCGGTACGAGCAGTACTTC. Its translation: CASSYRGRYEQYF.

The chain couples TRBV4-1 to TRBJ1-3; maybe TRBD1 (6 bases). The V end lost 0 bases, the J end lost 0 bases, and 15 bases lay between the germline ends. The germline CDR1 and CDR2 sequences are MGHRA and YSYEKL. The length of the CDR3 is 18 residues. CDR3 in DNA: TGCGCCAGCAGCCAAGAGCCTCTTGGGGGGCCCTCTGGAAACACCATATATTTT. Translation gives CASSQEPLGGPSGNTIYF.

As concerns this clone: The same CDR3 is also encoded by other DNA sequences in this sample. The rearrangement uses TRBV29-1 and TRBJ2-1; 9 positions agree with TRBD2. This CDR3 is built from 15 residues. Trimming at V came to 2 bases and at J to 0 bases, leaving 2 bases not matched to a gene. Per germline, CDR1 SQVTM and CDR2 ANQGSEA. This CDR3 reads CSVELSGSSYNEQFF. The DNA for the CDR3 is TGCAGCGTTGAACTTAGCGGGAGCTCCTACAATGAGCAGTTCTTC.

The V call is TRBV15, the J call TRBJ2-3; D is unclear. The germline V gene has CDR1 LNHNV and CDR2 YYDKDF (reference sequence). V was clipped by 3 bases and J by 2 bases, with 9 bases between them. This CDR3 has 14 amino acids. As DNA, the CDR3 is TGTGCCACCAGCAGGCTGAAAAACACAGATACGCAGTATTTT. Translated, it gives CATSRLKNTDTQYF.

This clone was picked up one time. The rearrangement links TRBV9 to TRBJ2-5, with 10 bases lining up with TRBD1. This CDR3 contains 16 residues. The germline V gene has CDR1 SGDLS and CDR2 YYNGEE. J lost 2 bases, V lost 0 bases, and 4 bases had no gene match. CDR3 DNA: TGTGCCAGCAGCGTAGCTTGGACAGGGGGTCAAGAGACCCAGTACTTC. Translation: CASSVAWTGGQETQYF. Drawing the rest from reference TRBV9 and TRBJ2-5, the complete variable domain is DSGVTQTPKHLITATGQRVTLRCSPRSGDLSVYWYQQSLDQGLQFLIQYYNGEERAKGNILERFSAQQFPDLHSELNLSSLELGDSALYFCASSVAWTGGQETQYFGPGTRLLVL.

CDR3 nucleotides: TGTGCCAGCAGCTTAGGAGTAGATACGCAGTATTTT. Residues: CASSLGVDTQYF. V gene TRBV7-9 combines with J gene TRBJ2-3, with no clear D. V was clipped by 1 base and J by 5 bases, with 4 bases between them. CDR3 length: 12 residues. Germline assignment: CDR1 SEHNR and CDR2 FQNEAQ (reference sequence).

The J gene is TRBJ1-6, the V gene TRBV6-5, with 7 bases identical to TRBD1. The V segment lost 2 bases and the J segment 8 bases; nucleotides outside the gene matches: 6. Germline V gene lookup returns CDR1 MNHEY and CDR2 SVGAGI. The CDR3 is made up of 15 amino acids. The CDR3 bases are TGTGCCAGCAGTTACACGACAGGGACCGATTCACCCCTCCACTTT. Protein: CASSYTTGTDSPLHF.

The J gene is TRBJ2-7, the V gene TRBV7-7; 7 positions agree with TRBD1. The length of the CDR3 is 15 residues. Trimming cost V 5 bases and J 5 bases; bases outside gene matches: 12. CDR1 is SSHAT, CDR2 FNYEAQ, per germline (reference sequence). The CDR3 sequence: CASSARQGDVHEQYF. The CDR3 bases are TGTGCCAGCAGCGCACGACAGGGTGACGTCCACGAGCAGTACTTC.

The chain joins TRBV10-2 to TRBJ2-1, with D possibly matching TRBD2 (5 bases). The germline V gene has CDR1 WSHSY and CDR2 SAAADI. The CDR3 sequence is 14 residues long. Between the trimmed V and J ends, which lost 8 bases and 8 bases, there was a span of 19 bases. The DNA for the CDR3 is TGCGCCAGCCTTGATGGATCCAGAGCGGATGAGCAGTTCTTC. It codes for CASLDGSRADEQFF.

This clone was seen a handful of times. The V call is TRBV7-9, the J call TRBJ1-2, with TRBD1 matching 7 bases. CDR1 SEHNR and CDR2 FQNEAQ come from the germline V gene (reference sequence). The junction had 13 bases not matched to a gene; V was cut back by 6 bases and J by 3 bases. The CDR3 consists of 16 residues. In nucleotides, the CDR3 is TGTGCCAGCAGTAAAACCCTCGGGGGACAGCACTATGGCTACACCTTC. Its protein product is CASSKTLGGQHYGYTF.

J is TRBJ1-2 and V is TRBV6-1; 11 positions match TRBD1. The J segment lost 8 bases and the V segment lost 4 bases, leaving 6 bases of the junction unmatched. In germline, CDR1 is MNHNS, CDR2 SASEGT. There are 14 residues in the CDR3. CDR3: CASSGDRGLSGYTF. As DNA, the CDR3 is TGTGCCAGCAGTGGGGACAGGGGGTTGTCCGGCTACACCTTC.

The rearrangement links TRBV11-2 to TRBJ2-7, with TRBD1 matching 7 bases. V trimming: 2 bases; J trimming: 2 bases; junction bases outside the gene matches: 3. The CDR3 runs 14 residues. Looked up from germline, CDR1 is SGHAT and CDR2 is FQNNGV. CDR3 sequence: CASSLIGTAYEQYF. The CDR3 region has the DNA TGTGCCAGCAGCTTAATTGGGACAGCCTACGAGCAGTACTTC.